This T cell receptor (beta chain) was captured by sequencing in a study of PD-1 blockade in mismatch repair-deficient tumors. Study observations and caveats: Tumor-resident clones, often undetectable pretreatment in blood, expanded then contracted after pembrolizumab.

V lost 1 base and J lost 4, with 17 bases in between. This CDR3 region has 17 residues. Germline V CDR1 and CDR2: SGHRS, YFSETQ. A word on this clone: Antigen specificity is unknown.

TCRdb's table, derived via immunoSEQ multiplex PCR, lists solely in-frame clones and lacks some. In the table there are approximately 50,000 clones, approximately 80% of which are singletons. The V gene is TRBV5-1, the J gene TRBJ2-2; either TRBD1 or TRBD2 may fit D (5 bases each). The sample consisted of peripheral blood, taken 4 weeks after starting pembrolizumab. The receptor was derived from an adult with mismatch repair-deficient cancer. The CDR3 coding sequence is TGCGCCAGCAGCTTGACGGCAGGGACCCTTGGCACCGGGGAGCTGTTTTTT. Translation: CASSLTAGTLGTGELFF.